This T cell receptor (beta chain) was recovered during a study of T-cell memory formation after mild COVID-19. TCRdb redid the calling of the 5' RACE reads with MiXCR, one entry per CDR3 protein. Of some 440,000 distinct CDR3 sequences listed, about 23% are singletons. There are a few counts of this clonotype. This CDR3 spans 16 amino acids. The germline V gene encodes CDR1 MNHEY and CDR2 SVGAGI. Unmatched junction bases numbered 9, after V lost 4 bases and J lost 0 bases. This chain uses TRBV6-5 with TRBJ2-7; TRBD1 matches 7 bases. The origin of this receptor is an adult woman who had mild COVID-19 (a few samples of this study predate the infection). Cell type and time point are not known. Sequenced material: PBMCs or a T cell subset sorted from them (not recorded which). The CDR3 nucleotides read TGTGCCAGCAGTTTGAGTGGCAGGGGGTTCTCCTACGAGCAGTACTTC. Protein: CASSLSGRGFSYEQYF.